A single sample gave rise to the 27 T cell receptor beta chains below, sequenced in a study of blood T cells in healthy people across ages. Primed by a sample-barcoded 5' primer and a J-beta primer mix, a second PCR proceeded for about 7 to 12 cycles. Using its own MiXCR run on the 5' RACE reads, TCRdb lists one record per CDR3 protein. The table records fewer than 1.5 million distinct CDR3 sequences, 42% of them present only once. Material for sequencing was blood. These receptors all stem from a woman in her late teens or twenties in good health.

The chain uses TRBV12-3 or TRBV12-4 and TRBJ2-1; D might be TRBD1 (6 bases). Between the trimmed V and J ends, which lost 7 bases and 4 bases, there was a span of 14 bases. The CDR3 has 14 amino acids. CDR3 bases: TGTGCCAGCACTGAGGTAGGGGGTTACAATGAGCAGTTCTTC. Amino acids: CASTEVGGYNEQFF.

This clonotype appeared many times. The chain links TRBV5-5 to TRBJ2-1, with 9 bases aligning to TRBD1. V trimming: 1 base; J trimming: 7 bases; junction bases outside the gene matches: 6. The CDR3 sequence is 15 residues long. Germline V gene sequence: CDR1 SGHKS, CDR2 YYEKEE (reference sequence). CDR3: CASSLLGQGVNEQFF. The CDR3 region has the DNA TGTGCCAGCAGCTTGTTGGGACAGGGAGTTAATGAGCAGTTCTTC.

Turning to this clonotype: A clone one base away is much larger, so this may be a read error. This chain uses TRBV4-1 with TRBJ2-4; 7 bases match TRBD2. CDR3 length equals 14 residues. Germline CDR1 and CDR2: MGHRA and YSYEKL. The CDR3 nucleotides are TGCGCCAGCAGCCAAGAGGCTAGCGGAAACGTTCAGTACTTC. Its translation is CASSQEASGNVQYF.

The chain employs TRBV4-2 and TRBJ2-1; D gene uncertain. V was clipped by 2 bases and J by 5 bases, with 10 bases between them. CDR1 is LGHNA and CDR2 is YNFKEQ in the germline V gene. CDR3 length: 14 amino acids. CDR3 sequence reads: CASSQRTDHNEQFF. The CDR3, as DNA: TGTGCCAGCAGCCAAAGGACGGACCACAATGAGCAGTTCTTC.

V gene TRBV20-1 combines with J gene TRBJ1-4; D is unclear. The CDR3 has 15 residues. Trimming took off 3 bases at V and 0 bases at J, with 11 bases between the two ends. Germline assignment: CDR1 DFQATT and CDR2 SNEGSKA (reference sequence). The CDR3 nucleotides are TGCAGTGCTAGGGCGAGGGCAGCAACTAATGAAAAACTGTTTTTT. This translates into CSARARAATNEKLFF.

Comment on this clonotype: A much larger clone differs from this one at a single base, so this may be a read error. The chain uses TRBV29-1 and TRBJ1-5, with unresolved D. The CDR3 covers 13 residues. V dropped 6 bases and J dropped 6 bases, with 15 bases sitting between them. Germline V CDR1 and CDR2: SQVTM, ANQGSEA. The CDR3 protein is CSVVRRLGQPQHF. In DNA, the CDR3 is TGCAGCGTGGTCAGGAGGCTTGGTCAGCCCCAGCATTTT.

The V and J genes are TRBV29-1 and TRBJ2-4; 8 positions agree with TRBD2. V dropped 5 bases and J dropped 15; count of bases not matched to a gene: 15. The CDR3 sequence is 13 residues long. Germline V lookup: CDR1 SQVTM, CDR2 ANQGSEA. CDR3 DNA: TGCAGCGTTCTAGTAGCGGGGACCAAAAGGGGGTACTTC. This gives the protein CSVLVAGTKRGYF.

This clonotype showed up just a few times. The rearrangement links TRBV9 to TRBJ2-2, with 11 bases lining up with TRBD2. The CDR3 has 18 amino acids. Trimming took 3 bases from V and 2 from J; bases not matched to a gene: 9. The germline gives CDR1 SGDLS, CDR2 YYNGEE. The CDR3 loop reads CASSAPTSGAANTGELFF. Here the CDR3 DNA reads TGTGCCAGCAGCGCCCCGACTAGCGGGGCAGCAAACACCGGGGAGCTGTTTTTT.

CDR3 residues: CASSPIRNWGEQFF. CDR3 coding DNA: TGCGCCAGCAGCCCCATACGGAACTGGGGTGAGCAGTTCTTC. V is TRBV5-1 and J is TRBJ2-1; the D is unclear. Looked up from germline, CDR1 is SGHRS and CDR2 is YFSETQ. The CDR3 runs 14 residues. Trimming left V 4 bases short and J 9 bases short, with 17 bases between.

This clonotype was counted between two and nine times. The chain employs TRBV7-6 and TRBJ2-5; perhaps D is TRBD1 or TRBD2 (5 bases each). Germline values: CDR1 SGHVS, CDR2 FNYEAQ. V dropped 5 bases and J dropped 2 bases, with 18 bases sitting between them. There are 16 residues in the CDR3. The CDR3 DNA sequence: TGTGCCAGCAGCCCGGTAGGGGCGGGTTCTCAAGAGACCCAGTACTTC. Translating it yields CASSPVGAGSQETQYF. The variable domain in full, with the rest retrieved from reference TRBV7-6 and TRBJ2-5, is GAGVSQSPRYKVTKRGQDVALRCDPISGHVSLYWYRQALGQGPEFLTYFNYEAQQDKSGLPNDRFSAERPEGSISTLTIQRTEQRDSAMYRCASSPVGAGSQETQYFGPGTRLLVL.

This clonotype was picked up a small number of times. The chain carries TRBV27 and TRBJ2-7, with 7 bases fitting TRBD2. Trimming took 5 bases from V and 0 from J; bases not matched to a gene: 4. The germline V gene has CDR1 MNHEY and CDR2 SMNVEV (reference sequence). The CDR3 is made up of 14 amino acids. The CDR3 sequence is CASSQRDASYEQYF. CDR3 in DNA: TGTGCCAGCAGTCAGCGGGATGCCTCCTACGAGCAGTACTTC.

The chain uses TRBV27 and TRBJ2-7; D is uncertain. Trimming removed 3 bases at V and 5 bases at J, with 11 bases between. The CDR3 spans 13 residues. Germline V CDR1 and CDR2: MNHEY, SMNVEV (reference sequence). This chain's CDR3 is CASSFALTHEQYF. In DNA, the CDR3 is TGTGCCAGCAGTTTCGCCCTAACCCACGAGCAGTACTTC.

The J gene is TRBJ1-1, the V gene TRBV5-1; D remains unclear. The CDR3 is made up of 14 amino acids. Trimming cost V 3 bases and J 2 bases, with 11 bases left between them. Per germline, CDR1 SGHRS and CDR2 YFSETQ. The CDR3 bases are TGCGCCAGCAGCTCGGCCGGAGCTAACACTGAAGCTTTCTTT. Translated: CASSSAGANTEAFF.

The chain employs TRBV24-1 and TRBJ2-7, with 7 bases lining up with TRBD1. The CDR3 is 15 residues long. From germline, CDR1 is KGHDR and CDR2 SFDVKD. J gave up 7 bases and V 2 bases, and 10 bases lay outside the gene matches. The CDR3, as DNA: TGTGCCACCAGTGATTACCGGACAGGCGTCGGGGAGCAGTACTTC. This translates into CATSDYRTGVGEQYF.

This clonotype was seen a handful of times. CDR3: CASSLVTGSSYEQYF. CDR3 DNA sequence: TGTGCCAGCAGTTTGGTCACAGGGAGCTCCTACGAGCAGTACTTC. This chain joins TRBV27 and TRBJ2-7, with TRBD1 as a possible D gene (6 bases). CDR1 and CDR2 from the germline V gene are MNHEY and SMNVEV (reference sequence). The CDR3 consists of 15 residues. V lost 3 bases and J 0 bases, leaving 12 bases between the germline ends.

This clonotype has only a few counts. The V call is TRBV20-1, the J call TRBJ2-3; D is perhaps TRBD1 or TRBD2 (5 bases each). The germline V and J ends were trimmed by 0 bases and 6 bases, with 13 bases remaining between them. The germline V gene encodes CDR1 DFQATT and CDR2 SNEGSKA (reference sequence). The CDR3 totals 14 residues. Written as DNA, the CDR3 is TGCAGTGCTAGAGATCCCGGGTGGGGGGATACGCAGTATTTT. Translating gives CSARDPGWGDTQYF.

The V and J genes are TRBV2 and TRBJ1-1; the D is unclear. V was shortened by 2 bases and J by 0 bases, with 7 bases between the two germline ends. CDR3 length equals 14 residues. The germline V gene encodes CDR1 SNHLY and CDR2 FYNNEI. The CDR3 nucleotides read TGTGCCAGCAGTGAAAGCAGAATGAACACTGAAGCTTTCTTT. As protein: CASSESRMNTEAFF. Together with reference TRBV2 and TRBJ1-1, the CDR3 gives the full variable domain: EPEVTQTPSHQVTQMGQEVILRCVPISNHLYFYWYRQILGQKVEFLVSFYNNEISEKSEIFDDQFSVERPDGSNFTLKIRSTKLEDSAMYFCASSESRMNTEAFFGQGTRLTVV.

The chain has TRBV24-1 and TRBJ2-3; 8 nucleotides match TRBD2. The CDR3 consists of 17 residues. The V gene's germline CDR1 is KGHDR and CDR2 SFDVKD. Trimming took 0 bases from V and 2 from J; bases not matched to a gene: 6. CDR3 region: CATSDLKSSGSTDTQYF. The DNA of the CDR3 is TGTGCCACCAGTGATTTGAAGTCTAGCGGGTCCACAGATACGCAGTATTTT.

The CDR3 here is CASSSQGQGLYGYTF. CDR3 sequence (DNA): TGTGCCAGCAGTTCCCAGGGACAGGGCCTATATGGCTACACCTTC. This rearrangement joins TRBV28 to TRBJ1-2; TRBD1 aligns across 9 bases. Germline loops: CDR1 MDHEN, CDR2 SYDVKM. Unmatched junction bases numbered 8, after V lost 4 bases and J lost 5 bases. The CDR3 has 15 residues.

The chain combines TRBV29-1 with TRBJ1-1; the D is unclear. The CDR3 contains 12 residues. The V and J ends lost 6 bases and 3 bases respectively, with 11 bases between them. Germline V gene data show CDR1 as SQVTM and CDR2 as ANQGSEA. The CDR3 region is CSVLPQDTEAFF. CDR3 in DNA: TGCAGCGTACTACCCCAGGACACTGAAGCTTTCTTT.

A few counts support this clonotype. J is TRBJ2-5 and V is TRBV5-1, with TRBD2 as a possible D gene (5 bases). The CDR3 has 14 residues. Per germline, CDR1 SGHRS and CDR2 YFSETQ. V gave up 4 bases and J gave up 5 bases, with 15 bases separating them. CDR3 nucleotides: TGCGCCAGCAGCGTGGACTTGGGATCGGAGACCCAGTACTTC. This encodes CASSVDLGSETQYF.

The rearrangement uses TRBV28 and TRBJ2-1; D may correspond to TRBD1 or TRBD2 (7 bases each). Trimming took off 7 bases at V and 10 bases at J, with 23 bases between the two ends. CDR1 is MDHEN and CDR2 is SYDVKM in the germline V gene. The CDR3 spans 15 residues. This chain's CDR3 is CASKPGGTTVLEQFF. Written as DNA, the CDR3 is TGTGCCAGCAAACCAGGGGGGACTACGGTCCTCGAGCAGTTCTTC.

The chain is built from TRBV6-5 and TRBJ1-2, with a weak D call TRBD1 (5 bases). The germline gives CDR1 MNHEY, CDR2 SVGAGI. Trimming stripped 0 bases from V and 4 bases from J, with 12 bases between. This CDR3 region has 15 residues. The DNA for the CDR3 is TGTGCCAGCAGTTACTCGGGGGGGGGTGGCTATGGCTACACCTTC. It codes for CASSYSGGGGYGYTF.

The V call is TRBV28, the J call TRBJ2-3; D might be TRBD1 (6 bases). The ends were cut back, 3 bases at V and 4 bases at J, with 14 bases in the middle. The CDR3 is 15 amino acids. In germline, CDR1 is MDHEN, CDR2 SYDVKM. Here the CDR3 reads CASSFFVGGADTQYF. DNA for the CDR3: TGTGCCAGCAGTTTTTTTGTAGGGGGAGCAGATACGCAGTATTTT.

The gene calls are TRBV29-1 and TRBJ1-4; D not certain. With 4 bases removed from V and 4 bases from J, the gap between germline ends came to 13 bases. The CDR3 totals 14 residues. CDR1 is SQVTM and CDR2 is ANQGSEA in the germline V gene. Written as DNA, the CDR3 is TGCAGCGTTGTGGAAGAGGGAGATAATGAAAAACTGTTTTTT. Protein product: CSVVEEGDNEKLFF.

The rearrangement links TRBV5-1 to TRBJ1-6, with 9 positions matching TRBD1. Trimming cost V 0 bases and J 5 bases; bases outside gene matches: 9. The CDR3 spans 18 residues. Germline V gene lookup returns CDR1 SGHRS and CDR2 YFSETQ. The CDR3 is CASSLAPTGTGNNSPLHF. DNA of the CDR3: TGCGCCAGCAGCTTGGCACCCACCGGGACAGGGAATAATTCACCCCTCCACTTT.

This clonotype has more than one count but fewer than ten. The V and J genes are TRBV29-1 and TRBJ1-3; no clear D. The CDR3 runs 13 residues. Trimming removed 2 bases at V and 0 bases at J, with 5 bases between. Germline V gene data show CDR1 as SQVTM and CDR2 as ANQGSEA. The CDR3 loop reads CSVEITSGNTIYF. The CDR3 DNA follows: TGCAGCGTTGAAATCACCTCTGGAAACACCATATATTTT.